These 18 T cell receptor beta chains were sequenced from one sample in a study of T cells in Graves' hyperthyroidism and ophthalmopathy. Using RNA transcripts as the source, TCR beta CDR3 regions were amplified. TCR CDR3 regions were first amplified by RT-PCR with HTBI primers. TCRdb processed the multiplex PCR reads anew with MiXCR; each CDR3 protein has one entry. This sample has some 560,000 distinct CDR3 sequences, with about 15% found just once. Input material: blood. These receptors were collected from a woman aged 30 to 39 with Graves' hyperthyroidism.

This clonotype was detected ten times or more. CDR3 in amino acids: CASSDTRGTGEDEQYF. The CDR3 nucleotides read TGTGCCAGCAGCGACACCCGTGGGACAGGGGAGGACGAGCAGTACTTC. This chain connects TRBV7-9 to TRBJ2-7; TRBD1 matches 10 bases. Germline V lookup: CDR1 SEHNR, CDR2 FQNEAQ (reference sequence). The CDR3 consists of 16 residues. J was trimmed by 5 bases and V by 5 bases; bases with no gene match: 12.

The rearrangement links TRBV20-1 to TRBJ2-2; TRBD1 is a possible D gene (5 bases). The CDR3 extends over 14 amino acids. In germline, CDR1 is DFQATT, CDR2 SNEGSKA (reference sequence). Between the trimmed V and J ends, which lost 0 bases and 1 base, there was a span of 6 bases. The CDR3 region has the DNA TGCAGTGCTAGAGAACAGGAGAACACCGGGGAGCTGTTTTTT. This encodes CSAREQENTGELFF.

This clonotype was seen repeatedly, ten times or more. The chain carries TRBV20-1 and TRBJ2-1, with TRBD2 identical over 7 bases. Unmatched junction bases numbered 13, after V lost 6 bases and J lost 8 bases. The germline CDR1 and CDR2 sequences are DFQATT and SNEGSKA (reference sequence). The CDR3 consists of 14 residues. The CDR3 loop reads CSASFGGGGDEQFF. DNA of the CDR3: TGCAGTGCCTCGTTCGGCGGGGGAGGGGATGAGCAGTTCTTC.

CDR3 in amino acids: CATSDIGGGELFF. The CDR3 region has the DNA TGTGCCACCAGTGATATAGGTGGCGGGGAGCTGTTTTTT. This chain links TRBV24-1 with TRBJ2-2, with D hard to call. The germline V and J ends were trimmed by 3 bases and 7 bases, with 8 bases remaining between them. In germline, CDR1 is KGHDR, CDR2 SFDVKD. The CDR3 totals 13 residues.

The chain is built from TRBV4-1 and TRBJ2-1; D uncertain. This CDR3 region has 13 residues. V was trimmed by 2 bases and J by 7 bases, leaving 9 bases between them. CDR1 is MGHRA, CDR2 YSYEKL, per germline. The CDR3 spells CASSQPSRNEQFF. As DNA, the CDR3 is TGCGCCAGCAGCCAACCCAGTCGGAATGAGCAGTTCTTC.

This clonotype was observed a few times. This rearrangement joins TRBV3-1 to TRBJ2-5; TRBD1 agrees at 8 bases. The CDR3 sequence is 14 residues long. Per the germline V gene, CDR1 is LGHDT and CDR2 is YNNKEL (reference sequence). V lost 5 bases and J lost 6; bases outside the gene matches: 8. DNA for the CDR3: TGTGCCAGCAGCGGTCCGGACAGGGAACAGACCCAGTACTTC. It yields the protein CASSGPDREQTQYF.

In this sample, this clonotype turned up a few times. This sequence joins TRBV9 and TRBJ2-1; 10 positions match TRBD1. The CDR3 is 18 amino acids. V lost 0 bases, J lost 4 bases, and 10 bases stayed unmatched. From germline, CDR1 is SGDLS and CDR2 YYNGEE. The CDR3 nucleotides read TGTGCCAGCAGCGTAGGACATTGGGGACAGGGGCAATACAATGAGCAGTTCTTC. Translated: CASSVGHWGQGQYNEQFF.

This clonotype appeared many times. The V call is TRBV6-1, the J call TRBJ2-3; TRBD1 matches 8 bases. The length of the CDR3 is 15 residues. Trimming removed 1 base from V and 4 bases from J; junction bases left unmatched: 4. Germline CDR1 reads MNHNS; CDR2 reads SASEGT. Here the CDR3 reads CASSEGAGGADTQYF. The CDR3, as DNA: TGTGCCAGCAGTGAAGGAGCAGGGGGCGCAGATACGCAGTATTTT.

The rearrangement joins TRBV28 to TRBJ1-1; 7 positions match TRBD1. This CDR3 comprises 13 residues. Germline-derived CDR1 and CDR2 are MDHEN and SYDVKM. J gave up 4 bases and V 7 bases, and 6 bases lay outside the gene matches. This chain's CDR3 is CASIHPGGTEAFF. The CDR3 DNA reads as TGTGCCAGCATCCACCCAGGGGGCACTGAAGCTTTCTTT.

This clonotype has a count of ten or more. V usage is TRBV11-2 and J usage is TRBJ2-7; a possible D gene is TRBD2 (6 bases). The germline V gene encodes CDR1 SGHAT and CDR2 FQNNGV. The CDR3 sequence is 15 residues long. Trimming left V 2 bases short and J 0 bases short, with 11 bases between. The CDR3 reads CASSLTPSDSYEQYF. Here the CDR3 DNA reads TGTGCCAGCAGCTTAACTCCTAGCGACTCCTACGAGCAGTACTTC.

J is TRBJ1-5 and V is TRBV6-1, with D maybe TRBD1 (5 bases). Looked up from germline, CDR1 is MNHNS and CDR2 is SASEGT. This CDR3 has 14 residues. Trimming removed 11 bases from V and 0 bases from J, with 14 bases in between. CDR3 amino acids: CASRGTFSNQPQHF. The CDR3 bases are TGTGCCTCCCGGGGCACCTTTAGCAATCAGCCCCAGCATTTT.

The V call is TRBV6-6, the J call TRBJ2-7, with 10 bases lining up with TRBD2. Germline lookup yields CDR1 MNHNY and CDR2 SVGAGI (reference sequence). J gave up 5 bases and V 2 bases, and 6 bases lay outside the gene matches. This CDR3 is built from 15 residues. The CDR3 region is CASSYRGTSVDEQYF. The CDR3 DNA reads TGTGCCAGCAGTTACAGGGGGACTAGCGTCGACGAGCAGTACTTC.

The chain uses TRBV25-1 and TRBJ1-6; D is unresolved. The CDR3 is made up of 14 amino acids. Trimming left V 1 base short and J 8 bases short, with 9 bases between. The germline gives CDR1 MGHDK, CDR2 SYGVNS. CDR3 residues: CASSELRLDSPLHF. CDR3 nucleotides: TGTGCCAGCAGTGAATTACGTCTCGATTCACCCCTCCACTTT.

This clonotype has ten or more counts. The chain combines TRBV30 with TRBJ2-1; TRBD2 matches 9 bases. The V and J ends lost 2 bases and 0 bases, in that order; junction bases with no gene match: 5. The CDR3 loop spans 16 amino acids. CDR1 is GTSNPN and CDR2 is SVGIG in the germline V gene (reference sequence). The CDR3 nucleotides are TGTGCCTGGAGTCCCGGGACTAGCTCCTCCTACAATGAGCAGTTCTTC. Amino acid sequence: CAWSPGTSSSYNEQFF. The complete variable domain, with remaining parts taken from reference TRBV30 and TRBJ2-1, reads SQTIHQWPATLVQPVGSPLSLECTVEGTSNPNLYWYRQAAGRGLQLLFYSVGIGQISSEVPQNLSASRPQDRQFILSSKKLLLSDSGFYLCAWSPGTSSSYNEQFFGPGTRLTVL.

This clonotype has at least ten counts. The CDR3 loop reads CASSEGQGVEKLFF. CDR3 bases: TGTGCCAGCAGTGAGGGACAGGGGGTAGAAAAACTGTTTTTT. The genes are TRBV2 and TRBJ1-4; 11 bases line up with TRBD1. The J segment lost 8 bases and the V segment lost 3 bases, leaving 2 bases of the junction unmatched. The CDR3 sequence is 14 residues long. Germline CDR1 is SNHLY and CDR2 is FYNNEI.

This clonotype was seen ten or more times. V and J are TRBV27 and TRBJ2-3; no firm D call. In germline, CDR1 is MNHEY, CDR2 SMNVEV (reference sequence). V gave up 2 bases and J gave up 4 bases, with 10 bases separating them. CDR3 length: 14 amino acids. Here the CDR3 reads CASSLSDSADTQYF. The DNA for the CDR3 is TGTGCCAGCAGTTTAAGCGACTCTGCAGATACGCAGTATTTT.

This clonotype has a count of ten or more. J is TRBJ2-5 and V is TRBV20-1; TRBD1 aligns across 7 bases. The CDR3 totals 15 residues. Germline lookup yields CDR1 DFQATT and CDR2 SNEGSKA (reference sequence). The J segment lost 0 bases and the V segment lost 4 bases, leaving 8 bases of the junction unmatched. For the CDR3, the DNA is TGCAGTGCTACCGCTGCGACAGGGCACCAAGAGACCCAGTACTTC. Its translation: CSATAATGHQETQYF.

This clonotype was picked up many times. The V gene is TRBV5-1, the J gene TRBJ2-2, with D possibly matching TRBD2 (5 bases). V shed 1 base and J shed 5 bases, with 18 bases lying between them. Germline loops: CDR1 SGHRS, CDR2 YFSETQ. The CDR3 length is 17 residues. The CDR3 protein is CASSLFAGVPWTGELFF. CDR3 coding DNA: TGCGCCAGCAGCTTGTTCGCGGGTGTGCCGTGGACCGGGGAGCTGTTTTTT.